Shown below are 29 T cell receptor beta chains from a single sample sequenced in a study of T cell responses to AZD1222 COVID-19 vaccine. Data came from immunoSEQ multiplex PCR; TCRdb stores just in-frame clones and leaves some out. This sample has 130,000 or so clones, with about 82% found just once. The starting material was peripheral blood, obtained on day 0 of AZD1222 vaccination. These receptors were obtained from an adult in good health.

The chain's CDR3 is CASSLERALPEQYF. Written as DNA, the CDR3 is TGTGCCAGCAGCTTAGAGCGGGCGCTGCCCGAGCAGTACTTC. The chain uses TRBV7-9 and TRBJ2-7; the D gene is possibly TRBD2 (6 bases). Germline lookup yields CDR1 SEHNR and CDR2 FQNEAQ (reference sequence). V was clipped by 1 base and J by 6 bases, with 13 bases between them. The CDR3 has 14 amino acids.

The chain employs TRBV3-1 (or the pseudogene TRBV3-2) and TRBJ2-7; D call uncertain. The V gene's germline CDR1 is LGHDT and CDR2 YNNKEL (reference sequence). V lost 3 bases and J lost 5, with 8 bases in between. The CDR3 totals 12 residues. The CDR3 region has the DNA TGTGCCAGCAGCCATTCGGACCACGAGCAGTACTTC. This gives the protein CASSHSDHEQYF.

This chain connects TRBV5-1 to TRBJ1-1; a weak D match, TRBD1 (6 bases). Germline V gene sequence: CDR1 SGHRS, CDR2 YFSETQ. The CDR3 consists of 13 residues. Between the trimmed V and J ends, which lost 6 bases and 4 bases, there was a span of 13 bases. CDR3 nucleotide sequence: TGCGCCAGCACTGGGCAGGGGACCACTGAAGCTTTCTTT. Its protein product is CASTGQGTTEAFF.

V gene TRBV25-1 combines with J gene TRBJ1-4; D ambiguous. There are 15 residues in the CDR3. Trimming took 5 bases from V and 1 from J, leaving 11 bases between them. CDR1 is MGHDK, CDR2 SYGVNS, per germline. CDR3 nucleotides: TGTGCCAGCAGTCTGTTGTGGGAAACTAATGAAAAACTGTTTTTT. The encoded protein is CASSLLWETNEKLFF.

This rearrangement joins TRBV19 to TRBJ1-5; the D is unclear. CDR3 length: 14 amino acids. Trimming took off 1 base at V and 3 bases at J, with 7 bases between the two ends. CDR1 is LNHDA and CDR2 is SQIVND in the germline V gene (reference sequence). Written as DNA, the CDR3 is TGTGCCAGTAGTATAGCACATAACAATCAGCCCCAGCATTTT. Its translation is CASSIAHNNQPQHF.

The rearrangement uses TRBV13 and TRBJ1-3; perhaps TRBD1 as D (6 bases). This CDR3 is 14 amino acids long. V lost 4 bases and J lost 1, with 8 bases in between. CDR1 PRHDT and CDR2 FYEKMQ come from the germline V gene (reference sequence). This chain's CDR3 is CASSSGTSGNTIYF. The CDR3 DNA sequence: TGTGCCAGCAGCTCAGGGACATCTGGAAACACCATATATTTT.

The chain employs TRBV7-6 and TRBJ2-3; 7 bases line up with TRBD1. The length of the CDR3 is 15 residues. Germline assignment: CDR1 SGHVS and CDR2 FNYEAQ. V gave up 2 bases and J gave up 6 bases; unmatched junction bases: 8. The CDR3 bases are TGTGCCAGCAGCTTACAAATACAGGGGTGGGATACGCAGTATTTT. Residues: CASSLQIQGWDTQYF.

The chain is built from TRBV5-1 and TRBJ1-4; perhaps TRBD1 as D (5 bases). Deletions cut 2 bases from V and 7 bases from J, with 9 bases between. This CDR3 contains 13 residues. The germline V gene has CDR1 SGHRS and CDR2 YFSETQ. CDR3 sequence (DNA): TGCGCCAGCAGCTTTGGGACTCCTGAAAAACTGTTTTTT. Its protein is CASSFGTPEKLFF.

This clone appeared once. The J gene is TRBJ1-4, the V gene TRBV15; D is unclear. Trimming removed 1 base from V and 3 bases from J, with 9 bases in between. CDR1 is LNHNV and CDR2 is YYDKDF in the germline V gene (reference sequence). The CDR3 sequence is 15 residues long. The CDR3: CATSRGGFANEKLFF. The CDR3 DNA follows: TGTGCCACCAGCAGAGGGGGATTTGCTAATGAAAAACTGTTTTTT.

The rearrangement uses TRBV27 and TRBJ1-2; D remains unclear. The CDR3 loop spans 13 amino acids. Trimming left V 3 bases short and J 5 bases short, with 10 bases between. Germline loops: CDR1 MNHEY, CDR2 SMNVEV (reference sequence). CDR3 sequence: CASSFGVNYGYTF. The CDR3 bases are TGTGCCAGCAGTTTCGGGGTAAATTATGGCTACACCTTC.

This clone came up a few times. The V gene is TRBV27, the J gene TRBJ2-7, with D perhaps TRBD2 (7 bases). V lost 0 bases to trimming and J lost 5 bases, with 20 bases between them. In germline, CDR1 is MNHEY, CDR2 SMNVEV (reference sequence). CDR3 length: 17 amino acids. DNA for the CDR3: TGTGCCAGCAGTTTATCGGGGGGGGGACATTCCGCCAACGAGCAGTACTTC. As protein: CASSLSGGGHSANEQYF.

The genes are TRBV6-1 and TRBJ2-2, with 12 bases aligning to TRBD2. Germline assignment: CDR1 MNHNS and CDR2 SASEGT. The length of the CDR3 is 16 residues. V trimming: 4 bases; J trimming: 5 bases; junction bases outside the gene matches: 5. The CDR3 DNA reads TGTGCCAGCAGTGCTAGCGGGACTAGCGGGACCGGGGAGCTGTTTTTT. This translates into CASSASGTSGTGELFF.

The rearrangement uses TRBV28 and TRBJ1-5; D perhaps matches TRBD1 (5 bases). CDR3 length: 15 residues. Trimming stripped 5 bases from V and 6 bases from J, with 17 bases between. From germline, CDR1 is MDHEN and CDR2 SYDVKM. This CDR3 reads CASSQARGVGQPQHF. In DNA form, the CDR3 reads TGTGCCAGCAGTCAAGCCCGGGGGGTGGGTCAGCCCCAGCATTTT.

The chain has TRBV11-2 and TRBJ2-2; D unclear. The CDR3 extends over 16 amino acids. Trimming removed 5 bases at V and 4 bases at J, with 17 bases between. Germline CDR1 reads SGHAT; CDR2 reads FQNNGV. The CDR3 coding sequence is TGTGCCAGCAGCCCCCCGAATAGTCCGGGCACCGGGGAGCTGTTTTTT. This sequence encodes CASSPPNSPGTGELFF.

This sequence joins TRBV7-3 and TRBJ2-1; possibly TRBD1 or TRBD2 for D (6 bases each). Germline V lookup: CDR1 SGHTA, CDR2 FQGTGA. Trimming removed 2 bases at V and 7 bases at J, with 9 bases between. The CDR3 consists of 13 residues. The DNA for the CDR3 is TGTGCCAGCAGCTTAGGAGGGGGTAATGAGCAGTTCTTC. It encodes CASSLGGGNEQFF.

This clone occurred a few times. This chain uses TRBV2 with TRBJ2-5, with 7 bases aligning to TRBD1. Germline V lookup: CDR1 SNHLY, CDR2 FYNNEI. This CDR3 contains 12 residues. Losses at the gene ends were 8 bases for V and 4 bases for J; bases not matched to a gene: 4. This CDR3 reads CASHSGGETQYF. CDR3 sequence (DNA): TGTGCCAGCCACTCAGGGGGAGAGACCCAGTACTTC.

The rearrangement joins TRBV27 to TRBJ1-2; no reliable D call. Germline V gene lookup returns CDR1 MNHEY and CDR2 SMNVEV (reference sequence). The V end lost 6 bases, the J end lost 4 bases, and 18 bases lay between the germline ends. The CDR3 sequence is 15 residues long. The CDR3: CASSPRPGGSYGYTF. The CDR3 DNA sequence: TGTGCCAGCAGCCCTCGACCGGGCGGGTCCTATGGCTACACCTTC.

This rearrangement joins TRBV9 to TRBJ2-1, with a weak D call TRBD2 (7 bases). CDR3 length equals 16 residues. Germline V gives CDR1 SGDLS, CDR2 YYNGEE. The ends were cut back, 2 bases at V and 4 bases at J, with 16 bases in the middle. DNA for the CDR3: TGTGCCAGCAGCGTGGATGGCGGGGGCTCATACAATGAGCAGTTCTTC. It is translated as CASSVDGGGSYNEQFF.

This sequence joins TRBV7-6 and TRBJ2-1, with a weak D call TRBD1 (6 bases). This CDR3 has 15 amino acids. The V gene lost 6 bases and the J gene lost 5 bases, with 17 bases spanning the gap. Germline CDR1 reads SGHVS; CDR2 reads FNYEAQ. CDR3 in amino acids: CASRQGTGLNNEQFF. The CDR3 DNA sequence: TGTGCCAGCAGACAGGGCACTGGTCTCAACAATGAGCAGTTCTTC.

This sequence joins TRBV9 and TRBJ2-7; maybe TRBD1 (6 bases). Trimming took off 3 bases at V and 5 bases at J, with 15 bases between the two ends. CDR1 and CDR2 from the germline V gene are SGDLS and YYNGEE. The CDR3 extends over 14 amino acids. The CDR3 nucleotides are TGTGCCAGCAGCGACCGTACAGGGTTCGACGAGCAGTACTTC. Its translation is CASSDRTGFDEQYF.

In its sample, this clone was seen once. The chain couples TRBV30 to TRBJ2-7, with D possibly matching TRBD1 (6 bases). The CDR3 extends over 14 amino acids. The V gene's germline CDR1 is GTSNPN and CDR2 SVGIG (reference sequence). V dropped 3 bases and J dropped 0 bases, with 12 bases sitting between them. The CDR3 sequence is CAWRDRTHSYEQYF. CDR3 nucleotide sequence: TGTGCCTGGAGGGACAGAACCCACTCCTACGAGCAGTACTTC.

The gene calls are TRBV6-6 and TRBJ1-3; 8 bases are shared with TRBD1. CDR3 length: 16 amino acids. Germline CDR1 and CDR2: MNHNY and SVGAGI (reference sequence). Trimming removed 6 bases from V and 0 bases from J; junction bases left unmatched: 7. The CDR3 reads CASSAPGGNSGNTIYF. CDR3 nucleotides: TGTGCCAGCAGCGCACCAGGGGGCAACTCTGGAAACACCATATATTTT.

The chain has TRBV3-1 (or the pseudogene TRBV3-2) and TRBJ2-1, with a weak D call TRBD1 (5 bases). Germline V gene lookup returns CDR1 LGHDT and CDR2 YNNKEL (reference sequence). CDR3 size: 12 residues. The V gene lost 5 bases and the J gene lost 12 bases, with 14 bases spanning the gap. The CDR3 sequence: CASSKQARPQFF. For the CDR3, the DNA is TGTGCCAGCAGCAAACAGGCCAGGCCGCAGTTCTTC.

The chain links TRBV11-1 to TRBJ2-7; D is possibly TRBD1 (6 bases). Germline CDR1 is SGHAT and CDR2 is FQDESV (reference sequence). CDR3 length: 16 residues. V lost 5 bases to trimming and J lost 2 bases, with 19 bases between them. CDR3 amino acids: CASSGRGGAAPYEQYF. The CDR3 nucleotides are TGTGCCAGCAGCGGTCGTGGGGGCGCGGCGCCCTACGAGCAGTACTTC.

The CDR3 protein is CASSPLVAYEQYF. The CDR3 nucleotides are TGTGCCAGCAGCCCCCTAGTGGCCTACGAGCAGTACTTC. The chain is built from TRBV13 and TRBJ2-7; D not certain. Germline lookup yields CDR1 PRHDT and CDR2 FYEKMQ (reference sequence). Trimming cost V 5 bases and J 2 bases, with 10 bases left between them. The CDR3 sequence is 13 residues long.

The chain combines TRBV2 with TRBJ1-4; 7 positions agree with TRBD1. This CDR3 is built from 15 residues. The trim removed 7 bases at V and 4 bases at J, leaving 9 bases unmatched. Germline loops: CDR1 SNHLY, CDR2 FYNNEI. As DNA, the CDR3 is TGTGCCAGCACGTCGCAGGGGGGATTTAATGAAAAACTGTTTTTT. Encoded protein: CASTSQGGFNEKLFF. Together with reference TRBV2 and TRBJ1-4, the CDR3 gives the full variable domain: EPEVTQTPSHQVTQMGQEVILRCVPISNHLYFYWYRQILGQKVEFLVSFYNNEISEKSEIFDDQFSVERPDGSNFTLKIRSTKLEDSAMYFCASTSQGGFNEKLFFGSGTQLSVL.

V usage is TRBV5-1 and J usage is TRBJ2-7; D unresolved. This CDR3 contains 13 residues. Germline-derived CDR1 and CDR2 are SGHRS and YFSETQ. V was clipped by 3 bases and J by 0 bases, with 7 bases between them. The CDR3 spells CASSSLSSYEQYF. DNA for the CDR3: TGCGCCAGCAGCTCTTTAAGCTCCTACGAGCAGTACTTC.

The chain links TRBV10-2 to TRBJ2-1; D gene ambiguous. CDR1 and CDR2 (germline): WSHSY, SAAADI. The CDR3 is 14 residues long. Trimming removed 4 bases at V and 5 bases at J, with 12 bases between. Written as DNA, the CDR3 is TGCGCCAGCAGTGGGCTCAAGGGTCACAATGAGCAGTTCTTC. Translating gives CASSGLKGHNEQFF.

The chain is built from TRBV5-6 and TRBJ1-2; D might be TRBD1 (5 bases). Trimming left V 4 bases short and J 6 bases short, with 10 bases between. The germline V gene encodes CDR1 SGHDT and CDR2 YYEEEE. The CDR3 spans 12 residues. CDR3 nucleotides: TGTGCCAGCAGCGAGGGGACTGATGGCTACACCTTC. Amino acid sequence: CASSEGTDGYTF.